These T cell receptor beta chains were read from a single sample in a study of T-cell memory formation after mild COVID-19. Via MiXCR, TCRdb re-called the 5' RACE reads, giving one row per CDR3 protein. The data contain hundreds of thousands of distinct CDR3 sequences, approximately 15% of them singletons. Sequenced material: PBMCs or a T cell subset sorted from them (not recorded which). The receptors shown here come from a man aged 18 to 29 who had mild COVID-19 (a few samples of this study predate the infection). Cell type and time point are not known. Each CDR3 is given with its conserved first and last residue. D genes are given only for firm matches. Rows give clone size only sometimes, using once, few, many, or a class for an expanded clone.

TGTGCCAGCAGTTACGCGGGACAGGGTGAAAAACTGTTTTTT | CASSYAGQGEKLFF | TRBJ1-4 | . | TRBV6-5 | TRBD1
TGTGCCAGCAGTTTGGGGGCCAGACAGACTTACAATGAGCAGTTCTTC | CASSLGARQTYNEQFF | TRBJ2-1 | once | TRBV27 | .
TGCGCCAGCAGCATACCAGGGCTCGGGACTGAAGCTTTCTTT | CASSIPGLGTEAFF | TRBJ1-1 | once | TRBV4-1 | .
TGTGCCAGCAGTCCTCAGACATGGGGGAGTGGCAATCAGCCCCAGCATTTT | CASSPQTWGSGNQPQHF | TRBJ1-5 | few | TRBV12-3/TRBV12-4 | .
TGTGCCAGCAGTTTTTCTGGGATGGATACGCAGTATTTT | CASSFSGMDTQYF | TRBJ2-3 | many | TRBV12-3/TRBV12-4 | .
TGTGCCAGCAGCTTAAGGGGGGACAGAACCCAAGAGACCCAGTACTTC | CASSLRGDRTQETQYF | TRBJ2-5 | few | TRBV7-9 | .
TGCGCCAGCAGCCCCGTCGACAGCGCCGAGGTCGAGCAGTACTTC | CASSPVDSAEVEQYF | TRBJ2-7 | few | TRBV4-1 | .
TGTGCCAGCACCAAGGGGTGGGGACAGACCACAGATACGCAGTATTTT | CASTKGWGQTTDTQYF | TRBJ2-3 | few | TRBV27 | TRBD1
TGCGCCAGCAGCCAAGTTACCGACTATGGCTACACCTTC | CASSQVTDYGYTF | TRBJ1-2 | . | TRBV4-1 | .
TGTGCCAGCAGGACCCCCGGGGGGATTTATGGCTACACCTTC | CASRTPGGIYGYTF | TRBJ1-2 | . | TRBV28 | .
TGCGCCAGCAGCTTGTATGGTGGTAACACTGAAGCTTTCTTT | CASSLYGGNTEAFF | TRBJ1-1 | . | TRBV5-1 | .
TGTGCCAGCAGCTCACCAGGGGGTGGCACTGAAGCTTTCTTT | CASSSPGGGTEAFF | TRBJ1-1 | . | TRBV7-2 | TRBD1
TGTGCCAGCAGTTCATTGGGGGGACCAAGTCCTTTGTACTTC | CASSSLGGPSPLYF | TRBJ2-5 | . | TRBV12-3/TRBV12-4 | .
TGTGCCAGCAGCCGACAGGGGACGAGCACAGATACGCAGTATTTT | CASSRQGTSTDTQYF | TRBJ2-3 | . | TRBV7-2 | TRBD1
TGTGCCACCAGTGATCTTAGGTATGAGCAGTTCTTC | CATSDLRYEQFF | TRBJ2-1 | medium-sized | TRBV24-1 | .
TGTGCCAGCACGTTGTCCAGGGTCAATCAGCCCCAGCATTTT | CASTLSRVNQPQHF | TRBJ1-5 | few | TRBV12-3/TRBV12-4 | .
TGCGCCAGCAGGCTTCGAGGAAGTGAGCAGTTCTTC | CASRLRGSEQFF | TRBJ2-1 | few | TRBV5-1 | .
TGTGCCAGCAGCCGTAGCGGGAGCACAGATACGCAGTATTTT | CASSRSGSTDTQYF | TRBJ2-3 | . | TRBV7-3 | TRBD2
TGTGCCAGCAGTTACAATGTTAATGCCGGAAAAACCGGGGAGCTGTTTTTT | CASSYNVNAGKTGELFF | TRBJ2-2 | few | TRBV6-2/TRBV6-3 | .
TGTGCCAGCCTCCGAGGCATTCCCTTTTCAAGTGAGACCCAGTACTTC | CASLRGIPFSSETQYF | TRBJ2-5 | . | TRBV11-2 | .
TGCAGCGTAGACGAGGACATCAACTATGGCTACACCTTC | CSVDEDINYGYTF | TRBJ1-2 | . | TRBV29-1 | .
TGTGCCAGCAGCCAGGTATGGATGGACAATGAGCAGTTCTTC | CASSQVWMDNEQFF | TRBJ2-1 | many | TRBV14 | .
TGTGCCATCAAGGGGACAGGGAATCAGCCCCAGCATTTT | CAIKGTGNQPQHF | TRBJ1-5 | . | TRBV10-3 | TRBD1
TGCGCCAGCAGCACACGTCCGGGGGCATACACAGATACGCAGTATTTT | CASSTRPGAYTDTQYF | TRBJ2-3 | . | TRBV4-1 | .
TGCAGTGCTAGCCCCGTAGCAGCTAGCGATGAAAAACTGTTTTTT | CSASPVAASDEKLFF | TRBJ1-4 | . | TRBV20-1 | .
TGTGCCAGCAGGGGGGGGTCGGGTGGCTACACCTTC | CASRGGSGGYTF | TRBJ1-2 | . | TRBV12-3/TRBV12-4 | .
TGCGCCAGCAGCCCACGCTCCCGGGACACCCAGAATGGCTACACCTTC | CASSPRSRDTQNGYTF | TRBJ1-2 | . | TRBV5-1 | .
TGTGCCAGCAGGTTTGACAGAGCCTCCTACAATGAGCAGTTCTTC | CASRFDRASYNEQFF | TRBJ2-1 | . | TRBV7-2 | .
TGTGCCAGCAGTTACTCGGAGGGGGCCTCCTACGAGCAGTACTTC | CASSYSEGASYEQYF | TRBJ2-7 | . | TRBV6-5 | .
TGTGCCAGCAGCTTAAATGTTTACACTGAAGCTTTCTTT | CASSLNVYTEAFF | TRBJ1-1 | few | TRBV7-6 | .
TGTGCCATCAGTGATCTTGACGGAATGAACACTGAAGCTTTCTTT | CAISDLDGMNTEAFF | TRBJ1-1 | few | TRBV10-3 | .
TGTGCCAGCTCCCGTGACATTAACACTGAAGCTTTCTTT | CASSRDINTEAFF | TRBJ1-1 | . | TRBV18 | .
TGCGCCAGCAGCCAAGATCGCTCCAAAGAGACCCAGTACTTC | CASSQDRSKETQYF | TRBJ2-5 | few | TRBV4-1 | .
TGTGCCAGCAGTTTATTCGGACAGTTGAACACTGAAGCTTTCTTT | CASSLFGQLNTEAFF | TRBJ1-1 | once | TRBV12-3/TRBV12-4 | .
TGCGCCAGCAGCCAAGGGACCGGGGGAAGCCAAGAGACCCAGTACTTC | CASSQGTGGSQETQYF | TRBJ2-5 | many | TRBV4-1 | .
TGTGCCAGCAGCCCTCTCGGGGCCGGGATCTACGAGCAGTACTTC | CASSPLGAGIYEQYF | TRBJ2-7 | . | TRBV14 | .
TGTGCCAGCAGTCGCAAGGCGGGGTACGCAGATACGCAGTATTTT | CASSRKAGYADTQYF | TRBJ2-3 | . | TRBV7-6 | .
TGTGCCAGCAGTTTACGTGGGGGGGCTAGCACAGATACGCAGTATTTT | CASSLRGGASTDTQYF | TRBJ2-3 | . | TRBV27 | .
TGTGCCATCAGCGGGGACTCCTTCACAGATACGCAGTATTTT | CAISGDSFTDTQYF | TRBJ2-3 | few | TRBV10-3 | .
TGTGCCAGCTCACCCCCCGGGAACAGAGATACGCAGTATTTT | CASSPPGNRDTQYF | TRBJ2-3 | few | TRBV18 | .
TGTGCCAGCAGGGGGACTAGCGGGGGGTTTGGGCAGTTCTTC | CASRGTSGGFGQFF | TRBJ2-1 | . | TRBV12-3/TRBV12-4 | TRBD2
TGCGCCAGCAGCTTGGTGGGGGCTGGGGATACGCAGTATTTT | CASSLVGAGDTQYF | TRBJ2-3 | . | TRBV5-1 | .